What follows describes a single T cell receptor beta chain. The authors' processing: Researchers report that nucleated cell counts were estimated from reference gene primer amplification. Some clones are missing from TCRdb's copy, which holds only in-frame ones; the method was immunoSEQ multiplex PCR. For V, J and clone size, that table is used; D and trimming come from the DNA. The data contain some 76,000 clones, 80% to 90% of them singletons. The sample belongs to a study of blood T cell repertoires in COVID-19. On the study more broadly: Italy, Spain and the United States were the sources of the convalescent and acute COVID-19 samples. T cells, B-cell-depleted T cells, or PBMCs provided the cDNA or gDNA that served as material.

Losses at the gene ends were 3 bases for V and 7 bases for J; bases not matched to a gene: 12. This CDR3 comprises 17 residues. Germline-derived CDR1 and CDR2 are LGHDT and YNNKEL (reference sequence). The sequenced sample was peripheral blood. The chain employs TRBV3-1 (or the pseudogene TRBV3-2) and TRBJ2-1; 10 bases are a match to TRBD2. The receptor was derived from an older man in a cohort sampled during active COVID-19. CDR3 nucleotides: TGTGCCAGCAGCCATTTATCAGCGGGGGGGCCGAGGAATGAGCAGTTCTTC. The encoded protein is CASSHLSAGGPRNEQFF.